What follows is one T cell receptor beta chain and its context. A junction boundary mismatches the germline segment, possibly from a read error. The sample holds other DNA sequences that translate to the same CDR3. PCR used 60 Vbeta primers and 13 Jbeta primers. Sequencing was performed with immunoSEQ multiplex PCR; in TCRdb, only in-frame clones are kept and a portion is missing. The repertoire holds 180,000 or so clones, with over 80% as singletons. The CDR3 consists of 16 residues. The V gene's germline CDR1 is LGHNA and CDR2 YSLEER. This record belongs to a study of cytomegalovirus exposure and HLA in healthy donors.

The chain is built from TRBV4-3 and TRBJ1-4, with a possible D match to TRBD1 (5 bases). Sequenced sample: PBMCs. The receptor was derived from a man aged 35-49 years in good health and CMV-seronegative. As DNA, the CDR3 is TGCGCTAGCAGCCAAGGGTCAATCACAGGAGGGGAAAAACTGTTTTTT. Translating gives CASSQGSITGGEKLFF.